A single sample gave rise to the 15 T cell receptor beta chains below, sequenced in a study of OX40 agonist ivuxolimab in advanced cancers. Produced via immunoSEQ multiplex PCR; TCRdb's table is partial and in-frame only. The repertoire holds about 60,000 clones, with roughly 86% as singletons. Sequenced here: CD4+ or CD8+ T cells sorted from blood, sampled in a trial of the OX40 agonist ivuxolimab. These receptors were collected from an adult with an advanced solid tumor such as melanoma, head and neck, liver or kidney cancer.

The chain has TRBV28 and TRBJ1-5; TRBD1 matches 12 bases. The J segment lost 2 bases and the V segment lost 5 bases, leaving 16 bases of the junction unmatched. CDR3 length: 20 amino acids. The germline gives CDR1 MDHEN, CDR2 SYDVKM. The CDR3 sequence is CASSHYPGTGGAFGNQPQHF. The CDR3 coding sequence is TGTGCCAGCAGTCACTACCCCGGGACAGGGGGCGCTTTCGGCAATCAGCCCCAGCATTTT.

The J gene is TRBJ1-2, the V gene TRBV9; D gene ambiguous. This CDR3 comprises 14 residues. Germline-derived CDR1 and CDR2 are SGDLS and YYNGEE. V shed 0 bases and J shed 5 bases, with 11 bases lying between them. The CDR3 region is CASSVEADYYGYTF. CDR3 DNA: TGTGCCAGCAGCGTAGAGGCAGATTATTATGGCTACACCTTC.

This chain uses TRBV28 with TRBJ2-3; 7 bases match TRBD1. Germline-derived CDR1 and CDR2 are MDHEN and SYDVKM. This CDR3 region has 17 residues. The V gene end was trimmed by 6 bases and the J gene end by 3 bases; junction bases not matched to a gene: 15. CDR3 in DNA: TGTGCCAGCAGATCCGGGACAGTCGCTCTTGGTACAGATACGCAGTATTTT. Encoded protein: CASRSGTVALGTDTQYF.

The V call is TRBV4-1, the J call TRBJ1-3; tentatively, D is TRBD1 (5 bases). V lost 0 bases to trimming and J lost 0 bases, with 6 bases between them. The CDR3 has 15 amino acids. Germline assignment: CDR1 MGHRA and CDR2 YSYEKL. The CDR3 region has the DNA TGCGCCAGCAGCCAAGACAGGGACTCTGGAAACACCATATATTTT. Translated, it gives CASSQDRDSGNTIYF.

This CDR3 reads CASSLEAMGGTGELFF. The DNA for the CDR3 is TGCGCCAGCAGCTTGGAGGCCATGGGGGGCACCGGGGAGCTGTTTTTT. V gene TRBV5-1 combines with J gene TRBJ2-2; possible D gene TRBD2, 6 bases. V was pared by 0 bases and J by 4 bases, with 13 bases between. Per the germline V gene, CDR1 is SGHRS and CDR2 is YFSETQ. The CDR3 contains 16 residues.

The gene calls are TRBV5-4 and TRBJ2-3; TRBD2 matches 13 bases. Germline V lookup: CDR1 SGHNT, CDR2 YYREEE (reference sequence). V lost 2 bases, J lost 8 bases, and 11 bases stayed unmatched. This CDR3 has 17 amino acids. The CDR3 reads CASSFGTSGISGGTQYF. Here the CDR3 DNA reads TGTGCCAGCAGCTTTGGGACTAGCGGGATTTCGGGCGGTACGCAGTATTTT.

The CDR3 loop reads CASRTGQGASEQYF. The CDR3 nucleotides are TGTGCCAGCCGCACCGGACAGGGGGCGTCCGAGCAGTACTTC. The chain employs TRBV27 and TRBJ2-7; 11 nucleotides line up with TRBD1. The CDR3 runs to 14 residues. CDR1 MNHEY and CDR2 SMNVEV come from the germline V gene (reference sequence). Trimming took 8 bases from V and 6 from J; bases not matched to a gene: 9.

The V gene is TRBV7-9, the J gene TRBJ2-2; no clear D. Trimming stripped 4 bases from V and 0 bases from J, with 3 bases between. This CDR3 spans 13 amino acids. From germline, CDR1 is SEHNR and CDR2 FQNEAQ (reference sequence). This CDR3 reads CASSSSNTGELFF. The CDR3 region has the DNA TGTGCCAGCAGCTCATCGAACACCGGGGAGCTGTTTTTT. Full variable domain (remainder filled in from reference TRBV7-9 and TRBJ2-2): DTGVSQNPRHKITKRGQNVTFRCDPISEHNRLYWYRQTLGQGPEFLTYFQNEAQLEKSRLLSDRFSAERPKGSFSTLEIQRTEQGDSAMYLCASSSSNTGELFFGEGSRLTVL.

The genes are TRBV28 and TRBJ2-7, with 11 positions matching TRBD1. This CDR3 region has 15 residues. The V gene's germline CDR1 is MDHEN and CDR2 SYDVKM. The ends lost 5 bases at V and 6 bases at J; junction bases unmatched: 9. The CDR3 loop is CASSVPGQGVAEQYF. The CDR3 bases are TGTGCCAGCAGTGTTCCGGGACAGGGGGTGGCCGAGCAGTACTTC.

The CDR3 DNA reads as TGTGCCAGCAGCCCAGAAATTGATGATGAGCAGTTCTTC. It specifies CASSPEIDDEQFF. J is TRBJ2-1 and V is TRBV5-4; D is ambiguous. The CDR3 loop spans 13 amino acids. CDR1 is SGHNT and CDR2 is YYREEE in the germline V gene (reference sequence). Trimming removed 4 bases at V and 8 bases at J, with 13 bases between.

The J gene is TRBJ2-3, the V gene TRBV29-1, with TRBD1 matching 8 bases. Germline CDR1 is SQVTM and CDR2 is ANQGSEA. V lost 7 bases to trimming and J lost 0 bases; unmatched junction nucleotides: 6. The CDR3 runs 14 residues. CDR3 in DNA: TGCAGCGCCCGGGACAGGAGAAGCACAGATACGCAGTATTTT. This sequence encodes CSARDRRSTDTQYF.

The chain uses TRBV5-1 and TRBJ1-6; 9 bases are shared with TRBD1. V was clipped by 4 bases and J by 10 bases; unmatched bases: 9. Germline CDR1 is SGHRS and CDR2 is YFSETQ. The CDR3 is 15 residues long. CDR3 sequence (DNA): TGCGCCAGCAGCCGAGCCGGGACAGGGAACTCACCCCTCCACTTT. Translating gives CASSRAGTGNSPLHF.

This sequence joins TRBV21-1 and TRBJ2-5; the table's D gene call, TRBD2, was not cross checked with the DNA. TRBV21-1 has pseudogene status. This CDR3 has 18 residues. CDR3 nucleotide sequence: TGTGCCAGCAGCAAAGTGTCTTGGGACTCCACGCTCCAAGAGACCCAGTACTTC. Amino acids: CASSKVSWDSTLQETQYF.

The chain's CDR3 is CASSERQVRSPQHF. The CDR3 bases are TGTGCCAGCAGTGAAAGGCAGGTCCGTTCGCCCCAGCATTTT. The genes are TRBV6-1 and TRBJ1-5; D is ambiguous. The length of the CDR3 is 14 residues. V shed 2 bases and J shed 9 bases, with 14 bases lying between them. Germline values: CDR1 MNHNS, CDR2 SASEGT.

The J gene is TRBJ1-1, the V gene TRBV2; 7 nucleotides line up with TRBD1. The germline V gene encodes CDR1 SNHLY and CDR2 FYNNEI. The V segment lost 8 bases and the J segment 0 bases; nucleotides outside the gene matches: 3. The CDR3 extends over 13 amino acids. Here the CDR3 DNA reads TGTGCCAGCGGGACAGAGATGAACACTGAAGCTTTCTTT. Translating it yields CASGTEMNTEAFF.